Below, 25 T cell receptor beta chains from the same sample are listed, as sequenced in a study of T cells in localized non-small cell lung cancer. Here immunoSEQ multiplex PCR was the method, and the copy in TCRdb shows in-frame clones only, minus some. The sample records 75,000 to 95,000 clones, around 82% being singletons. The input for sequencing was PBMCs, taken before any cancer treatment. The source of these receptors is a man between 35 and 75 years old with stage II squamous cell lung carcinoma.

This clone came up once. The chain uses TRBV5-5 and TRBJ2-7, with TRBD2 matching over 11 bases. CDR3 length equals 15 residues. Germline CDR1 SGHKS, CDR2 YYEKEE (reference sequence). V gave up 4 bases and J gave up 3 bases; unmatched junction bases: 6. CDR3 residues: CASSPPGTSGYEQYF. CDR3 bases: TGTGCCAGCAGCCCTCCCGGGACTAGCGGCTACGAGCAGTACTTC.

This sequence joins TRBV29-1 and TRBJ2-7; D uncertain. This CDR3 has 13 residues. Trimming took off 7 bases at V and 4 bases at J, with 17 bases between the two ends. Per the germline V gene, CDR1 is SQVTM and CDR2 is ANQGSEA. In DNA, the CDR3 is TGCAGCGCCCCAGGCGAATTACCATACGAGCAGTACTTC. Amino acids: CSAPGELPYEQYF.

The rearrangement uses TRBV12-5 and TRBJ1-1; 7 bases fit TRBD1. V gave up 7 bases and J gave up 1 base; unmatched junction bases: 6. Germline loops: CDR1 LGHNT, CDR2 FRNRAP. This CDR3 has 14 amino acids. The CDR3 DNA reads TGTGCTAGTGCCCTAGAGGGGGCGAACACTGAAGCTTTCTTT. It yields the protein CASALEGANTEAFF.

J is TRBJ2-3 and V is TRBV11-2; no definite D call. The V gene's germline CDR1 is SGHAT and CDR2 FQNNGV. This CDR3 spans 17 amino acids. The V gene lost 1 base and the J gene lost 2 bases, with 16 bases spanning the gap. The CDR3 sequence: CASSLGGGRPTTDTQYF. The CDR3 bases are TGTGCCAGCAGCTTAGGAGGTGGGCGACCAACCACAGATACGCAGTATTTT.

The gene calls are TRBV6-5 and TRBJ2-7; 11 nucleotides line up with TRBD2. J gave up 5 bases and V 5 bases, and 8 bases lay outside the gene matches. This CDR3 contains 15 residues. Per the germline V gene, CDR1 is MNHEY and CDR2 is SVGAGI. The DNA of the CDR3 is TGTGCCAGCAGTGCCCTAGCGGGAGGTAACCACGAGCAGTACTTC. This codes for CASSALAGGNHEQYF.

The rearrangement links TRBV19 to TRBJ2-2; D call uncertain. Looked up from germline, CDR1 is LNHDA and CDR2 is SQIVND (reference sequence). The CDR3 is 13 amino acids. V lost 6 bases to trimming and J lost 4 bases, with 9 bases between them. The CDR3 DNA reads as TGTGCCAGTAGCCGCGTCTCCACCGGGGAGCTGTTTTTT. This sequence encodes CASSRVSTGELFF.

The chain has TRBV5-4 and TRBJ2-5, with 8 bases matching TRBD1. The CDR3 extends over 16 amino acids. V was pared by 4 bases and J by 3 bases, with 11 bases of the junction left unmatched. Looked up from germline, CDR1 is SGHNT and CDR2 is YYREEE (reference sequence). This CDR3 reads CASSRRGQDIEETQYF. For the CDR3, the DNA is TGTGCCAGCAGCCGCAGGGGGCAGGATATCGAAGAGACCCAGTACTTC.

This sequence joins TRBV13 and TRBJ2-5; TRBD1 might be the D (6 bases). Germline CDR1 PRHDT, CDR2 FYEKMQ (reference sequence). This CDR3 has 13 amino acids. With 3 bases removed from V and 7 bases from J, the gap between germline ends came to 12 bases. The CDR3 coding sequence is TGTGCCAGCAGCTTCCAAGGGGGAGTGACCCAGTACTTC. This translates into CASSFQGGVTQYF.

The rearrangement links TRBV30 to TRBJ2-1, with D unresolved. V lost 5 bases and J 4 bases, leaving 15 bases between the germline ends. Looked up from germline, CDR1 is GTSNPN and CDR2 is SVGIG (reference sequence). The CDR3 is 14 amino acids. CDR3 sequence (DNA): TGTGCCTGGGTTACCGACCCAACGTACAATGAGCAGTTCTTC. Translating it yields CAWVTDPTYNEQFF.

This clone was observed a handful of times. V and J are TRBV18 and TRBJ2-2; D unresolved. V was trimmed by 3 bases and J by 3 bases, leaving 2 bases between them. Looked up from germline, CDR1 is KGHSH and CDR2 is LQKENI. The CDR3 consists of 12 residues. CDR3 coding DNA: TGTGCCAGCTCACCCGACACCGGGGAGCTGTTTTTT. Translation gives CASSPDTGELFF.

The genes are TRBV10-1 and TRBJ2-7; the match to TRBD1 covers 10 bases. Germline CDR1 is WNHNN and CDR2 is SYGVQD (reference sequence). The CDR3 covers 15 residues. The trim removed 2 bases at V and 6 bases at J, leaving 7 bases unmatched. CDR3 sequence: CASSETGTGVSEQYF. The CDR3 coding sequence is TGCGCCAGCAGTGAGACCGGGACAGGGGTTAGCGAGCAGTACTTC.

The genes are TRBV6-5 and TRBJ1-2; D gene uncertain. The CDR3 is 14 residues long. The germline gives CDR1 MNHEY, CDR2 SVGAGI. V was shortened by 8 bases and J by 4 bases, with 17 bases between the two germline ends. The CDR3: CASRKTTESYGYTF. CDR3 DNA: TGTGCCAGCCGTAAGACGACGGAGAGCTATGGCTACACCTTC.

The rearrangement links TRBV30 to TRBJ2-7; D is unresolved. V shed 2 bases and J shed 2 bases, with 4 bases lying between them. This CDR3 spans 11 amino acids. In germline, CDR1 is GTSNPN, CDR2 SVGIG (reference sequence). For the CDR3, the DNA is TGTGCCTGGAGTCGCGCCTACGAGCAGTACTTC. Amino acid sequence: CAWSRAYEQYF. The variable domain in full, with the rest retrieved from reference TRBV30 and TRBJ2-7, is SQTIHQWPATLVQPVGSPLSLECTVEGTSNPNLYWYRQAAGRGLQLLFYSVGIGQISSEVPQNLSASRPQDRQFILSSKKLLLSDSGFYLCAWSRAYEQYFGPGTRLTVT.

V and J are TRBV6-5 and TRBJ1-2; D is undetermined. CDR1 is MNHEY and CDR2 is SVGAGI in the germline V gene. The CDR3 sequence is 13 residues long. V lost 4 bases and J 4 bases, leaving 10 bases between the germline ends. CDR3 bases: TGTGCCAGCAGTTCTCTGGGCGCCTATGGCTACACCTTC. This codes for CASSSLGAYGYTF.

J is TRBJ2-3 and V is TRBV6-1; D perhaps matches TRBD2 (7 bases). Germline V lookup: CDR1 MNHNS, CDR2 SASEGT. V lost 2 bases and J lost 4, with 19 bases in between. The CDR3 loop spans 17 amino acids. CDR3 sequence: CASSEMKGLGGADTQYF. In DNA, the CDR3 is TGTGCCAGCAGTGAAATGAAGGGGTTAGGGGGGGCAGATACGCAGTATTTT.

The chain uses TRBV7-6 and TRBJ2-5; 7 bases agree with TRBD1. V was pared by 4 bases and J by 3 bases, with 20 bases of the junction left unmatched. CDR1 is SGHVS and CDR2 is FNYEAQ in the germline V gene. The CDR3 contains 19 residues. The CDR3 loop is CASSSPIFTGAMREETQYF. For the CDR3, the DNA is TGTGCCAGCAGCTCACCGATATTTACAGGGGCCATGAGGGAAGAGACCCAGTACTTC.

The chain is built from TRBV7-8 and TRBJ1-4; no firm D call. Germline lookup yields CDR1 SGHVS and CDR2 FQNEAQ. The V and J ends lost 1 base and 8 bases respectively, with 5 bases between them. CDR3 length equals 12 residues. The CDR3 sequence: CASSLGVEKLFF. The CDR3 nucleotides are TGTGCCAGCAGCTTAGGCGTGGAAAAACTGTTTTTT.

This sequence joins TRBV19 and TRBJ2-3; 7 nucleotides align to TRBD2. The V gene end was trimmed by 8 bases and the J gene end by 0 bases; junction bases not matched to a gene: 17. Germline V CDR1 and CDR2: LNHDA, SQIVND (reference sequence). This CDR3 comprises 18 residues. DNA for the CDR3: TGTGCCAGTTCGAACCGGGGCCGCGGGAGAACTAGCACAGATACGCAGTATTTT. It encodes CASSNRGRGRTSTDTQYF.

There are a few counts of this clone. The chain employs TRBV28 and TRBJ2-1; 8 positions match TRBD2. The J segment lost 8 bases and the V segment lost 6 bases, leaving 12 bases of the junction unmatched. Germline loops: CDR1 MDHEN, CDR2 SYDVKM. The CDR3 is 15 residues long. In DNA, the CDR3 is TGTGCCAGCAGGGGCTTGCGGGAGGTGAACGATGAGCAGTTCTTC. This encodes CASRGLREVNDEQFF.

This sequence joins TRBV14 and TRBJ1-1; perhaps TRBD1 as D (5 bases). The length of the CDR3 is 14 residues. Germline V gene data show CDR1 as SGHDN and CDR2 as FVKESK. V shed 1 base and J shed 1 base, with 7 bases lying between them. DNA for the CDR3: TGTGCCAGCAGCCAAGGCGGGGGGAACACTGAAGCTTTCTTT. It translates to CASSQGGGNTEAFF.

The chain joins TRBV30 to TRBJ1-5, with TRBD1 matching 7 bases. Trimming took 1 base from V and 4 from J; bases not matched to a gene: 4. Per germline, CDR1 GTSNPN and CDR2 SVGIG (reference sequence). This CDR3 has 14 residues. The CDR3 reads CAWSEQGWNQPQHF. The CDR3, as DNA: TGTGCCTGGAGTGAACAGGGGTGGAATCAGCCCCAGCATTTT.

The V call is TRBV5-1, the J call TRBJ2-3; TRBD1 matches at 7 bases. The V segment lost 5 bases and the J segment 0 bases; nucleotides outside the gene matches: 6. Germline lookup yields CDR1 SGHRS and CDR2 YFSETQ. This CDR3 comprises 15 residues. CDR3 nucleotides: TGCGCCAGCAGAACAGGGGATTATAGCACAGATACGCAGTATTTT. Translating it yields CASRTGDYSTDTQYF.

V usage is TRBV18 and J usage is TRBJ2-7; D may be TRBD1 (5 bases). CDR1 and CDR2 from the germline V gene are KGHSH and LQKENI. Trimming stripped 0 bases from V and 5 bases from J, with 5 bases between. This CDR3 is 12 amino acids long. As DNA, the CDR3 is TGTGCCAGCTCACCACCGGGGCACGAGCAGTACTTC. Translation: CASSPPGHEQYF.

In its sample, this clone was seen once. V is TRBV29-1 and J is TRBJ1-1; the match to TRBD1 covers 9 bases. Germline V gene data show CDR1 as SQVTM and CDR2 as ANQGSEA. V shed 6 bases and J 5 bases; nucleotides not matched to a gene: 7. The CDR3 sequence is 13 residues long. This CDR3 reads CSVVGQGRTEAFF. The CDR3 bases are TGCAGCGTCGTGGGACAGGGTAGGACTGAAGCTTTCTTT.

The V call is TRBV6-6, the J call TRBJ2-4; 11 bases are a match to TRBD2. Germline-derived CDR1 and CDR2 are MNHNY and SVGAGI (reference sequence). The CDR3 has 16 residues. Trimming cost V 5 bases and J 0 bases; bases outside gene matches: 3. CDR3 amino acids: CASSQGLAVAKNIQYF. CDR3 bases: TGTGCCAGCAGTCAGGGACTAGCGGTAGCCAAAAACATTCAGTACTTC.